Presented here are 32 T cell receptor beta chains from one specimen sequenced in a study of PD-1 blockade in mismatch repair-deficient tumors. The protocol was immunoSEQ multiplex PCR, while the TCRdb copy is restricted to in-frame clones and leaves out a portion. The sample consists of 75,000 to 85,000 clones, 81% of them appearing once. The sample was peripheral blood, taken 12 weeks after starting pembrolizumab. The receptor source for this set is an adult with mismatch repair-deficient cancer.

This clone was found once. The J gene is TRBJ2-7, the V gene TRBV5-4, with D unclear. Looked up from germline, CDR1 is SGHNT and CDR2 is YYREEE (reference sequence). Trimming took 0 bases from V and 2 from J, leaving 9 bases between them. The CDR3 runs to 14 residues. The CDR3 sequence is CASSLDPHTYEQYF. The CDR3 region has the DNA TGTGCCAGCAGCTTGGACCCTCACACCTACGAGCAGTACTTC.

The chain couples TRBV7-8 to TRBJ1-1; D not resolved. The germline V and J ends were trimmed by 5 bases and 1 base, with 8 bases remaining between them. Germline lookup yields CDR1 SGHVS and CDR2 FQNEAQ. The CDR3 runs to 13 residues. The CDR3 nucleotides read TGTGCCAGCAGCCTAGAAGGGAACACTGAAGCTTTCTTT. Translated: CASSLEGNTEAFF.

The chain links TRBV6-6 to TRBJ1-3; D gene uncertain. Germline lookup yields CDR1 MNHNY and CDR2 SVGAGI (reference sequence). V shed 6 bases and J shed 0 bases, with 12 bases lying between them. The CDR3 contains 15 residues. This chain's CDR3 is CASSLEGDSGNTIYF. In DNA, the CDR3 is TGTGCCAGCAGCCTAGAGGGAGACTCTGGAAACACCATATATTTT.

The rearrangement uses TRBV5-1 and TRBJ1-3, with D perhaps TRBD1 (5 bases). Germline CDR1 is SGHRS and CDR2 is YFSETQ. V lost 4 bases to trimming and J lost 3 bases, with 11 bases between them. This CDR3 is built from 14 residues. CDR3 coding DNA: TGCGCCAGCAGCCCCGGGGGGAATGGAAACACCATATATTTT. Its translation: CASSPGGNGNTIYF.

The V and J genes are TRBV5-6 and TRBJ1-2; D is undetermined. Trimming left V 0 bases short and J 4 bases short, with 7 bases between. Germline V gives CDR1 SGHDT, CDR2 YYEEEE. CDR3 length equals 13 residues. CDR3 amino acids: CASSLARPYGYTF. DNA of the CDR3: TGTGCCAGCAGCTTGGCCCGACCCTATGGCTACACCTTC.

The table lists this clone with a count of one. V and J are TRBV11-2 and TRBJ2-7; TRBD1 is a possible D gene (5 bases). The CDR3 consists of 15 residues. Germline V CDR1 and CDR2: SGHAT, FQNNGV. The V and J ends lost 5 bases and 4 bases respectively, with 18 bases between them. CDR3 region: CASSGRWGREYEQYF. CDR3 sequence (DNA): TGTGCCAGCAGCGGACGCTGGGGCAGGGAATACGAGCAGTACTTC.

The count of this clone is one. The V and J genes are TRBV30 and TRBJ1-1; D remains ambiguous. CDR3 length equals 13 residues. Per germline, CDR1 GTSNPN and CDR2 SVGIG (reference sequence). Trimming cost V 2 bases and J 3 bases, with 10 bases left between them. The CDR3 DNA reads as TGTGCCTGGAGTCAGGACCGGGACACTGAAGCTTTCTTT. Residues: CAWSQDRDTEAFF. The whole variable domain, remainder taken from reference TRBV30 and TRBJ1-1, is SQTIHQWPATLVQPVGSPLSLECTVEGTSNPNLYWYRQAAGRGLQLLFYSVGIGQISSEVPQNLSASRPQDRQFILSSKKLLLSDSGFYLCAWSQDRDTEAFFGQGTRLTVV.

The chain recombines TRBV14 with TRBJ1-1; D is undetermined. Per germline, CDR1 SGHDN and CDR2 FVKESK. The CDR3 runs to 15 residues. The germline V and J ends were trimmed by 2 bases and 1 base, with 11 bases remaining between them. Written as DNA, the CDR3 is TGTGCCAGCAGCCAATTGCTATCAGAGAACACTGAAGCTTTCTTT. Amino acids: CASSQLLSENTEAFF. The full variable domain, in which reference TRBV14 and TRBJ1-1 provide the parts outside the CDR3, is EAGVTQFPSHSVIEKGQTVTLRCDPISGHDNLYWYRRVMGKEIKFLLHFVKESKQDESGMPNNRFLAERTGGTYSTLKVQPAELEDSGVYFCASSQLLSENTEAFFGQGTRLTVV.

The gene calls are TRBV19 and TRBJ2-5; D remains unclear. From germline, CDR1 is LNHDA and CDR2 SQIVND (reference sequence). The CDR3 sequence is 14 residues long. Between the trimmed V and J ends, which lost 5 bases and 1 base, there was a span of 11 bases. Here the CDR3 reads CASSPTQIQETQYF. As DNA, the CDR3 is TGTGCCAGTAGTCCCACACAGATCCAAGAGACCCAGTACTTC.

J is TRBJ2-2 and V is TRBV27, with D hard to call. The CDR3 runs to 13 residues. Trimming took off 1 base at V and 11 bases at J, with 11 bases between the two ends. CDR1 and CDR2 from the germline V gene are MNHEY and SMNVEV (reference sequence). The CDR3: CASSLFPGDELFF. The CDR3 DNA sequence: TGTGCCAGCAGTTTATTTCCGGGTGATGAGCTGTTTTTT.

This chain uses TRBV11-1 with TRBJ2-3, with 11 bases lining up with TRBD2. Germline V gene lookup returns CDR1 SGHAT and CDR2 FQDESV (reference sequence). Trimming cost V 4 bases and J 4 bases; bases outside gene matches: 4. CDR3 length equals 15 residues. The CDR3 sequence is CASSSWTSGSDTQYF. As DNA, the CDR3 is TGTGCCAGCAGCTCCTGGACTAGCGGGTCAGATACGCAGTATTTT.

This chain joins TRBV7-2 and TRBJ2-7; 10 nucleotides agree with TRBD2. The CDR3 is made up of 15 amino acids. Per the germline V gene, CDR1 is SGHTA and CDR2 is FQGNSA. Germline trimming cut 5 bases from V and 2 bases from J; bases unmatched to any gene: 6. CDR3 loop: CASSPGLALTYEQYF. CDR3 coding DNA: TGTGCCAGCAGCCCGGGACTAGCGTTGACCTACGAGCAGTACTTC.

The rearrangement links TRBV7-9 to TRBJ2-1, with D unresolved. V gave up 4 bases and J gave up 4 bases, with 14 bases separating them. The germline V gene has CDR1 SEHNR and CDR2 FQNEAQ (reference sequence). The CDR3 totals 15 residues. This CDR3 reads CASSWRRTEYNEQFF. DNA of the CDR3: TGTGCCAGCAGCTGGCGTAGGACGGAGTACAATGAGCAGTTCTTC.

This sequence joins TRBV19 and TRBJ1-5; D might be TRBD1 (6 bases). The CDR3 is 15 amino acids. The V end was cut by 4 bases, the J end by 5 bases, with 15 bases between. Germline V gives CDR1 LNHDA, CDR2 SQIVND (reference sequence). In nucleotides, the CDR3 is TGTGCCAGTAGTACTTACAGGGTAGGGGATCAGCCCCAGCATTTT. Translating it yields CASSTYRVGDQPQHF.

The J gene is TRBJ2-7, the V gene TRBV15, with TRBD1 matching 8 bases. J gave up 2 bases and V 10 bases, and 10 bases lay outside the gene matches. CDR1 and CDR2 from the germline V gene are LNHNV and YYDKDF (reference sequence). The CDR3 has 14 amino acids. CDR3 protein: CASSDRGRTYEQYF. The DNA for the CDR3 is TGTGCCAGCTCAGACAGGGGAAGGACCTACGAGCAGTACTTC.

V and J are TRBV7-8 and TRBJ2-7; D possibly corresponds to TRBD1 (5 bases). Trimming took off 7 bases at V and 0 bases at J, with 16 bases between the two ends. Per germline, CDR1 SGHVS and CDR2 FQNEAQ. This CDR3 has 15 residues. CDR3 region: CASNLRQGTSYEQYF. CDR3 DNA sequence: TGTGCCAGCAACCTTCGCCAGGGTACCTCCTACGAGCAGTACTTC.

The chain joins TRBV4-1 to TRBJ1-1, with a tentative D call TRBD1 (5 bases). Germline values: CDR1 MGHRA, CDR2 YSYEKL. The germline V and J ends were trimmed by 0 bases and 1 base, with 6 bases remaining between them. There are 14 residues in the CDR3. CDR3 protein: CASSQDQGNTEAFF. CDR3 nucleotide sequence: TGCGCCAGCAGCCAAGATCAGGGGAACACTGAAGCTTTCTTT.

The genes are TRBV7-8 and TRBJ2-1, with TRBD2 matching over 15 bases. With V trimmed by 5 bases and J by 8 bases, 10 bases remained unmatched. Germline V CDR1 and CDR2: SGHVS, FQNEAQ. The CDR3 consists of 17 residues. CDR3 residues: CASSPGLAGGGRDEQFF. The CDR3 DNA is TGTGCCAGCAGCCCAGGACTAGCGGGAGGGGGTAGGGATGAGCAGTTCTTC.

This chain uses TRBV7-9 with TRBJ1-2, with D unresolved. CDR1 and CDR2 (germline): SEHNR, FQNEAQ (reference sequence). The V gene lost 0 bases and the J gene lost 6 bases, with 11 bases spanning the gap. This CDR3 spans 14 amino acids. In DNA, the CDR3 is TGTGCCAGCAGCTTAGCCGAAGGGAAGAATGGCTACACCTTC. Protein product: CASSLAEGKNGYTF.

The chain combines TRBV15 with TRBJ2-1; D possibly corresponds to TRBD1 (5 bases). The CDR3 consists of 13 residues. Per the germline V gene, CDR1 is LNHNV and CDR2 is YYDKDF (reference sequence). V was clipped by 5 bases and J by 8 bases, with 13 bases between them. The CDR3 nucleotides read TGTGCCACCAGCCTTGGGGCAGGGTATGAGCAGTTCTTC. It translates to CATSLGAGYEQFF.

J is TRBJ1-2 and V is TRBV19; possibly TRBD1 for D (6 bases). Deletions cut 2 bases from V and 5 bases from J, with 9 bases between. The CDR3 extends over 13 amino acids. Germline V gene lookup returns CDR1 LNHDA and CDR2 SQIVND (reference sequence). The CDR3 loop reads CASSIQGKYGYTF. The CDR3, as DNA: TGTGCCAGTAGTATACAGGGGAAGTATGGCTACACCTTC. Full variable domain (rest looked up from reference TRBV19 and TRBJ1-2): DGGITQSPKYLFRKEGQNVTLSCEQNLNHDAMYWYRQDPGQGLRLIYYSQIVNDFQKGDIAEGYSVSREKKESFPLTVTSAQKNPTAFYLCASSIQGKYGYTFGSGTRLTVV.

This clone has ten or more counts. V is TRBV7-9 and J is TRBJ1-4, with 10 bases aligning to TRBD1. This CDR3 has 15 residues. V shed 6 bases, J shed 5 bases, and the junction held 6 bases outside the gene matches. The germline V gene encodes CDR1 SEHNR and CDR2 FQNEAQ (reference sequence). The CDR3 nucleotides are TGTGCCAGCAGTTTCCTGACAGGGGGCAATGAAAAACTGTTTTTT. Translation: CASSFLTGGNEKLFF. Filled out from reference TRBV7-9 and TRBJ1-4, the complete variable domain reads DTGVSQNPRHKITKRGQNVTFRCDPISEHNRLYWYRQTLGQGPEFLTYFQNEAQLEKSRLLSDRFSAERPKGSFSTLEIQRTEQGDSAMYLCASSFLTGGNEKLFFGSGTQLSVL.

V usage is TRBV13 and J usage is TRBJ1-5, with D unclear. V was cut by 6 bases and J by 1 base, with 16 bases left in between. This CDR3 is 16 amino acids long. Germline-derived CDR1 and CDR2 are PRHDT and FYEKMQ (reference sequence). The CDR3, as DNA: TGTGCCAGCAGTGATTCCGGGTACGACAGCAATCAGCCCCAGCATTTT. It encodes CASSDSGYDSNQPQHF.

The chain uses TRBV28 and TRBJ1-1; 7 nucleotides agree with TRBD1. This CDR3 comprises 12 residues. The germline gives CDR1 MDHEN, CDR2 SYDVKM. V shed 6 bases, J shed 5 bases, and the junction held 3 bases outside the gene matches. The CDR3 DNA reads TGTGCCAGCAGCCCCAGGGGGACTGAAGCTTTCTTT. Its protein product is CASSPRGTEAFF.

The chain employs TRBV2 and TRBJ2-5, with 11 bases identical to TRBD1. The V and J ends lost 3 bases and 5 bases, in that order; junction bases with no gene match: 8. CDR3 length equals 16 residues. Germline V gene data show CDR1 as SNHLY and CDR2 as FYNNEI. The CDR3, as DNA: TGTGCCAGCAGTGACCTGGGACAGGGGGGTGGGGAGACCCAGTACTTC. Translated: CASSDLGQGGGETQYF.

The V and J genes are TRBV7-8 and TRBJ2-7; D is undetermined. The germline CDR1 and CDR2 sequences are SGHVS and FQNEAQ. With 7 bases removed from V and 2 bases from J, the gap between germline ends came to 12 bases. There are 13 residues in the CDR3. The CDR3 loop is CASTTASTYEQYF. DNA of the CDR3: TGTGCCAGCACCACGGCTAGTACCTACGAGCAGTACTTC.

V and J are TRBV15 and TRBJ2-1, with D perhaps TRBD1 (6 bases). Trimming stripped 2 bases from V and 8 bases from J, with 13 bases between. This CDR3 is built from 14 residues. Per germline, CDR1 LNHNV and CDR2 YYDKDF (reference sequence). The chain's CDR3 is CATSRQGQGDEQFF. The CDR3, as DNA: TGTGCCACCAGCAGACAGGGGCAAGGGGATGAGCAGTTCTTC.

The V and J genes are TRBV11-2 and TRBJ1-1; 7 bases agree with TRBD1. Germline-derived CDR1 and CDR2 are SGHAT and FQNNGV. The CDR3 is 13 residues long. Trimming at V came to 1 base and at J to 10 bases, leaving 6 bases not matched to a gene. CDR3 protein: CASSLASTGLAFF. Written as DNA, the CDR3 is TGTGCCAGCAGCTTAGCCTCGACAGGGTTAGCTTTCTTT.

V gene TRBV29-1 combines with J gene TRBJ1-5, with D possibly TRBD1 on 5 matching bases. The CDR3 has 16 residues. Germline loops: CDR1 SQVTM, CDR2 ANQGSEA. V gave up 3 bases and J gave up 3 bases, with 18 bases separating them. In nucleotides, the CDR3 is TGCAGCGTTGATCATTGGCAGGGAAGATTCAATCAGCCCCAGCATTTT. Its protein product is CSVDHWQGRFNQPQHF.

This clone was seen only a few times. The rearrangement links TRBV7-2 to TRBJ2-3, with D perhaps assigned TRBD1 or TRBD2 (7 bases each). The CDR3 length is 16 residues. V gave up 1 base and J gave up 5 bases, with 16 bases separating them. Germline CDR1 is SGHTA and CDR2 is FQGNSA. The CDR3 reads CASSLEGRGRKDTQYF. The CDR3, as DNA: TGTGCCAGCAGCTTAGAGGGGAGGGGGCGAAAAGATACGCAGTATTTT. The full variable domain, its missing parts supplied by reference TRBV7-2 and TRBJ2-3, is GAGVSQSPSNKVTEKGKDVELRCDPISGHTALYWYRQSLGQGLEFLIYFQGNSAPDKSGLPSDRFSAERTGGSVSTLTIQRTQQEDSAVYLCASSLEGRGRKDTQYFGPGTRLTVL.

The chain joins TRBV27 to TRBJ2-5, with no clear D. The CDR3 contains 16 residues. The V end lost 4 bases, the J end lost 1 base, and 16 bases lay between the germline ends. In germline, CDR1 is MNHEY, CDR2 SMNVEV (reference sequence). CDR3: CASSSNSRNFQETQYF. As DNA, the CDR3 is TGTGCCAGCAGTTCCAACAGCCGGAACTTCCAAGAGACCCAGTACTTC.

The chain recombines TRBV5-6 with TRBJ1-2; unclear D gene. Looked up from germline, CDR1 is SGHDT and CDR2 is YYEEEE. This CDR3 comprises 11 residues. Trimming removed 2 bases from V and 5 bases from J, with 4 bases in between. CDR3 sequence (DNA): TGTGCCAGCAGCTTTAAATATGGCTACACCTTC. Residues: CASSFKYGYTF.